This T cell receptor (beta chain) came from a study of T-cell memory formation after mild COVID-19. General study points: Nothing confirmed that second-wave clones peaking on day 37 were specific for SARS-CoV-2. Several responding clones turned up in pre-infection memory, indicating that cross-reactive memory may have taken part.

This clonotype was counted at least ten times. Antigen specificity is unknown. Germline CDR1 MNHEY, CDR2 SVGEGT. The CDR3 is 13 amino acids. V was trimmed by 2 bases and J by 2 bases, leaving 7 bases between them. Each CDR3 protein gets one entry after TCRdb re-called the 5' RACE reads with MiXCR. The sample records 200,000 to 250,000 distinct CDR3 sequences, more than 9% being singletons. The TCR comes from a man in his late teens or twenties who had mild COVID-19 (a few samples of this study predate the infection). Cell type and time point are not known. The source material was PBMCs or a T cell subset sorted from them (not recorded which). The chain carries TRBV6-2 or TRBV6-3 and TRBJ2-7; possible D gene TRBD1, 5 bases. CDR3 DNA sequence: TGTGCCAGCAGTTACCCAGGGACCTACGAGCAGTACTTC. As protein: CASSYPGTYEQYF.